The 14 T cell receptor beta chains below come from one sample, sequenced in a study of blood T cells in healthy people across ages. With a J-beta primer mix and a sample-barcoded 5' primer, a second PCR ran roughly 6 to 12 cycles. Using its own MiXCR run on the 5' RACE reads, TCRdb lists one record per CDR3 protein. This sample has some 550,000 distinct CDR3 sequences, with 45% to 55% found just once. Sequencing input: blood. The origin of the receptors is an older man in good health.

The chain carries TRBV6-2 or TRBV6-3 and TRBJ2-3; no clear D. The CDR3 covers 15 residues. Germline V gives CDR1 MNHEY, CDR2 SVGEGT. V was trimmed by 7 bases and J by 0 bases, leaving 14 bases between them. The CDR3 coding sequence is TGTGCCAGCAAGGAATTAGGCCCGAGCACAGATACGCAGTATTTT. It encodes CASKELGPSTDTQYF.

This clonotype has just a few counts. The chain has TRBV28 and TRBJ2-4; the D gene is possibly TRBD1 (5 bases). Judging by the DNA end, TRBJ2-7 fits better; the J call may be wrong. Germline V CDR1 and CDR2: MDHEN, SYDVKM. The length of the CDR3 is 12 residues. The CDR3 DNA reads TGTGCCAGCAATTCGACCAGGGACGAGCAGTACTTC. This encodes CASNSTRDEQYF.

V gene TRBV1 combines with J gene TRBJ2-1; no check of the table's D call, TRBD2, against the DNA was made. TRBV1 is a listed pseudogene. The CDR3 consists of 14 residues. The CDR3 DNA reads as TGCACCAGCAGCCCGGGACTACCGAACAATGAGCAGTTCTTC. It is translated as CTSSPGLPNNEQFF.

This chain uses TRBV5-1 with TRBJ2-7; D gene uncertain. Germline CDR1 reads SGHRS; CDR2 reads YFSETQ. The V end was cut by 0 bases, the J end by 2 bases, with 9 bases between. The CDR3 length is 14 residues. The CDR3 coding sequence is TGCGCCAGCAGCTTGGAGTTGGGGACCTACGAGCAGTACTTC. Its translation: CASSLELGTYEQYF.

J is TRBJ2-7 and V is TRBV20-1; D might be TRBD2 (6 bases). Germline V gives CDR1 DFQATT, CDR2 SNEGSKA (reference sequence). With 4 bases removed from V and 4 bases from J, the gap between germline ends came to 17 bases. This CDR3 contains 14 residues. CDR3 protein: CSANPAGLLYEQYF. The CDR3 region has the DNA TGCAGTGCTAACCCCGCAGGACTATTATACGAGCAGTACTTC.

This clonotype was observed a handful of times. The rearrangement links TRBV5-1 to TRBJ2-7; D gene ambiguous. CDR1 and CDR2 from the germline V gene are SGHRS and YFSETQ. The CDR3 is 15 residues long. V dropped 3 bases and J dropped 3 bases, with 16 bases sitting between them. CDR3 DNA sequence: TGCGCCAGCAGCTCTAACTCCCACTACATCTACGAGCAGTACTTC. Protein product: CASSSNSHYIYEQYF. The entire variable domain, with the rest obtained from reference TRBV5-1 and TRBJ2-7, is as follows: KAGVTQTPRYLIKTRGQQVTLSCSPISGHRSVSWYQQTPGQGLQFLFEYFSETQRNKGNFPGRFSGRQFSNSRSEMNVSTLELGDSALYLCASSSNSHYIYEQYFGPGTRLTVT.

This rearrangement joins TRBV3-1 to TRBJ2-7, with TRBD1 as a possible D gene (6 bases). The end of the DNA is better explained by TRBJ2-5, so the J call may be wrong. The CDR3 is 14 amino acids. The germline CDR1 and CDR2 sequences are LGHDT and YNNKEL (reference sequence). This CDR3 is CASGKWAGEETQYF. The CDR3 DNA reads TGTGCCAGCGGAAAATGGGCAGGGGAAGAGACCCAGTACTTC.

About this clonotype: Sequence at one end of the junction differs from germline and may be a read error. The J gene is TRBJ2-1, the V gene TRBV9; 10 bases fit TRBD2. The CDR3 has 13 residues. Germline CDR1 SGDLS, CDR2 YYNGEE. CDR3 nucleotide sequence: TGTACCAGCAGCAAACTAGCGGGGAGTGAGCAGTTCTTC. Amino acid sequence: CTSSKLAGSEQFF.

There are many counts of this clonotype. The J gene is TRBJ2-7, the V gene TRBV10-3; TRBD2 aligns across 10 bases. Per the germline V gene, CDR1 is ENHRY and CDR2 is SYGVKD. Losses at the gene ends were 6 bases for V and 3 bases for J; bases not matched to a gene: 5. The CDR3 totals 14 residues. CDR3: CAIRSAGGYYEQYF. The CDR3 nucleotides read TGTGCCATCAGATCAGCGGGGGGGTACTACGAGCAGTACTTC.

The rearrangement links TRBV6-5 to TRBJ2-1, with D possibly matching TRBD2 (6 bases). The V and J ends lost 6 bases and 3 bases respectively, with 12 bases between them. The CDR3 consists of 14 residues. The germline gives CDR1 MNHEY, CDR2 SVGAGI. CDR3: CASRKAGFYNEQFF. In DNA form, the CDR3 reads TGTGCCAGCAGGAAAGCGGGTTTCTACAATGAGCAGTTCTTC.

The J gene is TRBJ2-5, the V gene TRBV20-1; 10 nucleotides agree with TRBD2. The DNA end is a closer match to TRBJ2-7, so the J assignment may be wrong. CDR3 size: 13 residues. Germline values: CDR1 DFQATT, CDR2 SNEGSKA (reference sequence). Here the CDR3 reads CSASGTSDHEQYF. As DNA, the CDR3 is TGCAGTGCTAGCGGGACTAGCGACCACGAGCAGTACTTC.

This clonotype has only one observation. This chain joins TRBV21-1 and TRBJ1-5. TRBV21-1 is reported as a pseudogene. This CDR3 is 14 amino acids long. The CDR3 reads CASTHKGSNQPQHF. CDR3 nucleotides: TGTGCCAGCACCCATAAGGGAAGCAATCAGCCCCAGCATTTT.

This chain uses TRBV7-3 with TRBJ1-6; D is perhaps TRBD1 (5 bases). CDR1 SGHTA and CDR2 FQGTGA come from the germline V gene. The CDR3 has 13 amino acids. Trimming pared 5 bases from V and 7 bases from J, leaving 9 bases between. The CDR3 nucleotides are TGTGCCAGCAGCCCACAGGCCAATTCACCCCTCCACTTT. It translates to CASSPQANSPLHF.

The V gene is TRBV7-9, the J gene TRBJ2-4; D might be TRBD2 (5 bases). The V end was cut by 5 bases, the J end by 0 bases, with 8 bases between. Germline CDR1 SEHNR, CDR2 FQNEAQ (reference sequence). The CDR3 is 14 amino acids. The CDR3 region is CASSPREAKNIQYF. CDR3 coding DNA: TGTGCCAGCAGCCCCCGGGAAGCCAAAAACATTCAGTACTTC.